Following are 19 T cell receptor beta chains from one sample sequenced in a study of radiotherapy plus CTLA-4 blockade in lung cancer. This table comes from immunoSEQ multiplex PCR, and its TCRdb copy is limited to in-frame clones, with some not included. The sample has tens of thousands of clones, about 75% seen once; the top ten hold just over 9.5%. The source material was peripheral blood, sampled from a patient treated with radiotherapy plus ipilimumab. The receptors here all came from a human donor with non-small cell lung cancer who had stable disease on radiotherapy plus ipilimumab.

The chain recombines TRBV10-3 with TRBJ1-6, with TRBD1 matching 7 bases. Germline CDR1 reads ENHRY; CDR2 reads SYGVKD. After removal of 7 bases from V and 6 bases from J, the junction contained 3 bases not matched to a gene. This CDR3 is 13 amino acids long. The CDR3 protein is CAITGQFNSPLHF. The CDR3 DNA reads as TGTGCCATCACGGGACAGTTTAATTCACCCCTCCACTTT.

The count of this clone is one. The chain recombines TRBV7-9 with TRBJ2-5; weak D call: TRBD2 (6 bases). The CDR3 totals 14 residues. Germline V lookup: CDR1 SEHNR, CDR2 FQNEAQ (reference sequence). V was clipped by 0 bases and J by 2 bases, with 7 bases between them. The CDR3 DNA sequence: TGTGCCAGCAGCTTAGCGGGGGGACAAGAGACCCAGTACTTC. Translated: CASSLAGGQETQYF.

This clone was detected once. The rearrangement joins TRBV5-6 to TRBJ2-7; 9 bases align to TRBD1. V shed 4 bases and J 7 bases; nucleotides not matched to a gene: 12. The germline CDR1 and CDR2 sequences are SGHDT and YYEEEE. The CDR3 spans 15 residues. Here the CDR3 DNA reads TGTGCCAGCAGCCCGACGGACAGGGGTACGAGGGAGCAGTACTTC. Protein sequence: CASSPTDRGTREQYF.

The V call is TRBV18, the J call TRBJ2-7; TRBD1 matches at 9 bases. The trim removed 2 bases at V and 5 bases at J, leaving 10 bases unmatched. The CDR3 spans 16 residues. Germline V gives CDR1 KGHSH, CDR2 LQKENI. The CDR3 region has the DNA TGTGCCAGCTCACCATCTTCAACAGGGGGCCGGGACGAGCAGTACTTC. Translated: CASSPSSTGGRDEQYF.

This clone is medium-sized. This chain connects TRBV6-1 to TRBJ1-2, with TRBD1 matching over 7 bases. Trimming cost V 7 bases and J 4 bases; bases outside gene matches: 9. Germline V gene sequence: CDR1 MNHNS, CDR2 SASEGT. CDR3 length equals 14 residues. CDR3 DNA: TGTGCCAGCATGAACAGGGGTTTGTCCTATGGCTACACCTTC. Its translation: CASMNRGLSYGYTF.

This chain joins TRBV7-8 and TRBJ1-2; 7 bases agree with TRBD1. V shed 2 bases and J 4 bases; nucleotides not matched to a gene: 4. The CDR3 contains 14 residues. The germline CDR1 and CDR2 sequences are SGHVS and FQNEAQ. The DNA for the CDR3 is TGTGCCAGCAGCTTACAGGGACAGTTCTATGGCTACACCTTC. Protein sequence: CASSLQGQFYGYTF.

The rearrangement links TRBV28 to TRBJ2-7, with 7 bases lining up with TRBD2. This CDR3 contains 16 residues. Looked up from germline, CDR1 is MDHEN and CDR2 is SYDVKM. Losses at the gene ends were 6 bases for V and 2 bases for J; bases not matched to a gene: 13. CDR3 sequence reads: CASRPSGGGNPYEQYF. In DNA, the CDR3 is TGTGCCAGCAGACCTTCTGGGGGGGGTAACCCCTACGAGCAGTACTTC.

V gene TRBV5-1 combines with J gene TRBJ1-2; 7 bases agree with TRBD1. This CDR3 spans 14 amino acids. Germline V gives CDR1 SGHRS, CDR2 YFSETQ. Trimming took 1 base from V and 4 from J; bases not matched to a gene: 4. CDR3 bases: TGCGCCAGCAGCTTGACAGGGGACCTCTATGGCTACACCTTC. Translating it yields CASSLTGDLYGYTF.

V is TRBV5-1 and J is TRBJ2-2; D remains unclear. Germline-derived CDR1 and CDR2 are SGHRS and YFSETQ. V was pared by 0 bases and J by 3 bases, with 3 bases between. The CDR3 runs 13 residues. For the CDR3, the DNA is TGCGCCAGCAGCTTGGTAGACACCGGGGAGCTGTTTTTT. Encoded protein: CASSLVDTGELFF.

The chain is built from TRBV5-1 and TRBJ2-5; D is unresolved. CDR1 SGHRS and CDR2 YFSETQ come from the germline V gene. The ends were cut back, 2 bases at V and 3 bases at J, with 5 bases in the middle. The CDR3 runs to 12 residues. The CDR3 spells CASSFEEETQYF. CDR3 DNA: TGCGCCAGCAGCTTTGAGGAAGAGACCCAGTACTTC.

The chain is built from TRBV5-1 and TRBJ2-7, with D possibly matching TRBD1 (5 bases). There are 14 residues in the CDR3. V lost 0 bases and J lost 2, with 9 bases in between. Germline CDR1 reads SGHRS; CDR2 reads YFSETQ. CDR3 sequence: CASSLGGRAYEQYF. The CDR3 DNA reads as TGCGCCAGCAGCTTGGGGGGCAGGGCCTACGAGCAGTACTTC.

The chain links TRBV6-1 to TRBJ1-2; D gene uncertain. Trimming stripped 7 bases from V and 4 bases from J, with 16 bases between. Germline values: CDR1 MNHNS, CDR2 SASEGT. The CDR3 is 14 residues long. As DNA, the CDR3 is TGTGCCAGCACCAAAGAGGTACAAGTCTATGGCTACACCTTC. Translating it yields CASTKEVQVYGYTF.

The V gene is TRBV19, the J gene TRBJ1-6; D gene unclear. CDR1 is LNHDA and CDR2 is SQIVND in the germline V gene (reference sequence). This CDR3 comprises 14 residues. Between the trimmed V and J ends, which lost 6 bases and 0 bases, there was a span of 6 bases. CDR3 sequence reads: CASRALSYNSPLHF. The CDR3 nucleotides read TGTGCCAGTAGGGCCCTCTCCTATAATTCACCCCTCCACTTT.

V gene TRBV9 combines with J gene TRBJ2-1, with 7 bases fitting TRBD1. V gave up 4 bases and J gave up 5 bases; unmatched junction bases: 9. The germline gives CDR1 SGDLS, CDR2 YYNGEE. The CDR3 loop spans 15 amino acids. CDR3 sequence (DNA): TGTGCCAGCAGCTTGGGGGCAGGGGGTAACAATGAGCAGTTCTTC. Translation: CASSLGAGGNNEQFF.

The genes are TRBV7-2 and TRBJ2-1; D is possibly TRBD1 (5 bases). V shed 4 bases and J shed 5 bases, with 9 bases lying between them. The CDR3 has 13 residues. Germline CDR1 is SGHTA and CDR2 is FQGNSA. The CDR3 is CASSYRIDNEQFF. CDR3 nucleotide sequence: TGTGCCAGCAGCTACAGGATCGACAATGAGCAGTTCTTC.

This chain joins TRBV7-2 and TRBJ1-1; D gene uncertain. Germline CDR1 reads SGHTA; CDR2 reads FQGNSA. The V end lost 2 bases, the J end lost 2 bases, and 6 bases lay between the germline ends. The CDR3 is made up of 13 amino acids. In DNA, the CDR3 is TGTGCCAGCAGCTTATGGGCCAACACTGAAGCTTTCTTT. Amino acids: CASSLWANTEAFF.

J is TRBJ2-5 and V is TRBV5-4; possible D gene TRBD2, 5 bases. Germline V gene data show CDR1 as SGHNT and CDR2 as YYREEE (reference sequence). The V gene lost 0 bases and the J gene lost 5 bases, with 11 bases spanning the gap. The length of the CDR3 is 14 residues. CDR3: CASSLGGIEETQYF. The DNA of the CDR3 is TGTGCCAGCAGCTTGGGAGGGATTGAGGAGACCCAGTACTTC.

This chain links TRBV5-1 with TRBJ1-2; D might be TRBD1 (5 bases). The CDR3 is made up of 11 amino acids. Germline-derived CDR1 and CDR2 are SGHRS and YFSETQ. The V gene lost 4 bases and the J gene lost 4 bases, with 5 bases spanning the gap. Written as DNA, the CDR3 is TGCGCCAGCAGCAGGGGCTATGGCTACACCTTC. It is translated as CASSRGYGYTF.

The chain is built from TRBV4-3 and TRBJ2-7; D is perhaps TRBD1 (6 bases). The CDR3 has 14 residues. V dropped 4 bases and J dropped 5 bases, with 15 bases sitting between them. Per the germline V gene, CDR1 is LGHNA and CDR2 is YSLEER. The CDR3 DNA follows: TGCGCCAGCAGCCTCCGGGACATTTCCGACGAGCAGTACTTC. Amino acids: CASSLRDISDEQYF.